Listed here are 32 T cell receptor beta chains from one sample, sequenced in a study of PD-1 blockade in mismatch repair-deficient tumors. Data came from immunoSEQ multiplex PCR; TCRdb stores just in-frame clones and leaves some out. The sample yields some 130,000 clones, roughly 86% seen once. The source was peripheral blood, collected approximately 72 weeks after starting pembrolizumab. These receptor sequences come from an adult with mismatch repair-deficient cancer.

The CDR3 loop is CASSQPASGIYNEQFF. The CDR3, as DNA: TGTGCCAGCAGCCAACCAGCTAGCGGGATCTACAATGAGCAGTTCTTC. The genes are TRBV4-2 and TRBJ2-1, with TRBD2 matching over 9 bases. The CDR3 runs 16 residues. Looked up from germline, CDR1 is LGHNA and CDR2 is YNFKEQ. Losses at the gene ends were 2 bases for V and 3 bases for J; bases not matched to a gene: 5.

A single count supports this clone. The chain is built from TRBV28 and TRBJ1-2; 11 nucleotides agree with TRBD1. CDR3 length: 17 residues. J was trimmed by 6 bases and V by 5 bases; bases with no gene match: 14. The germline gives CDR1 MDHEN, CDR2 SYDVKM. The CDR3 DNA reads as TGTGCCAGCAGTATGACGTCGGACAGGGGGCTTCTCGATGGCTACACCTTC. This gives the protein CASSMTSDRGLLDGYTF.

The chain employs TRBV4-2 and TRBJ2-7; a possible D gene is TRBD2 (7 bases). V was cut by 0 bases and J by 2 bases, with 14 bases left in between. The CDR3 has 16 amino acids. From germline, CDR1 is LGHNA and CDR2 YNFKEQ. The CDR3: CASSQDLTGRAYEQYF. CDR3 DNA sequence: TGTGCCAGCAGCCAAGATCTTACAGGGAGGGCCTACGAGCAGTACTTC.

This clone was counted once. The rearrangement joins TRBV10-3 to TRBJ2-3, with TRBD2 matching over 8 bases. Germline V gives CDR1 ENHRY, CDR2 SYGVKD. V lost 2 bases, J lost 2 bases, and 3 bases stayed unmatched. The CDR3 is 15 residues long. The CDR3 DNA reads as TGTGCCATCAGTGAGCGGGAGGGCCTCACAGATACGCAGTATTTT. This codes for CAISEREGLTDTQYF.

This clone was seen a few times. V gene TRBV4-1 combines with J gene TRBJ1-5; D ambiguous. The germline V gene encodes CDR1 MGHRA and CDR2 YSYEKL. V lost 3 bases to trimming and J lost 4 bases, with 13 bases between them. This CDR3 spans 15 amino acids. The CDR3 spells CASSHWAGGNQPQHF. CDR3 bases: TGCGCCAGCAGCCACTGGGCGGGTGGTAATCAGCCCCAGCATTTT.

The rearrangement uses TRBV9 and TRBJ1-4; D not resolved. Looked up from germline, CDR1 is SGDLS and CDR2 is YYNGEE. CDR3 size: 15 residues. Trimming took off 2 bases at V and 7 bases at J, with 15 bases between the two ends. CDR3 DNA: TGTGCCAGCAGCGTGTCGACCTTGATGAGTGAAAAACTGTTTTTT. This sequence encodes CASSVSTLMSEKLFF.

This chain uses TRBV19 with TRBJ2-7; TRBD1 matches 10 bases. CDR3 length equals 16 residues. V shed 3 bases and J 3 bases; nucleotides not matched to a gene: 8. CDR1 is LNHDA and CDR2 is SQIVND in the germline V gene (reference sequence). The CDR3 spells CASSMLRTGGYYEQYF. CDR3 nucleotides: TGTGCCAGTAGTATGTTGAGGACAGGGGGATACTACGAGCAGTACTTC.

The chain is built from TRBV10-3 and TRBJ2-2; 8 bases match TRBD2. This CDR3 is 14 amino acids long. V shed 6 bases and J 6 bases; nucleotides not matched to a gene: 6. Germline-derived CDR1 and CDR2 are ENHRY and SYGVKD. This chain's CDR3 is CAISLGLASGELFF. For the CDR3, the DNA is TGTGCCATCAGCCTCGGACTAGCCTCCGGGGAGCTGTTTTTT.

The chain carries TRBV7-9 and TRBJ2-7, with TRBD2 matching over 11 bases. Germline V CDR1 and CDR2: SEHNR, FQNEAQ (reference sequence). The V gene end was trimmed by 1 base and the J gene end by 5 bases; junction bases not matched to a gene: 13. The CDR3 spans 18 residues. DNA for the CDR3: TGTGCCAGCAGCTTAGTTAGTCGGTATAGCGGGAGGGACGACGAGCAGTACTTC. This gives the protein CASSLVSRYSGRDDEQYF.

CDR3 DNA sequence: TGTGCCAGCAGTCCGAGGACCAACACCGGGGAGCTGTTTTTT. This encodes CASSPRTNTGELFF. The V and J genes are TRBV27 and TRBJ2-2; no reliable D call. CDR3 length: 14 residues. Germline loops: CDR1 MNHEY, CDR2 SMNVEV (reference sequence). The ends were cut back, 5 bases at V and 2 bases at J, with 9 bases in the middle.

The chain links TRBV27 to TRBJ2-7; D unresolved. CDR1 is MNHEY and CDR2 is SMNVEV in the germline V gene (reference sequence). The CDR3 sequence is 11 residues long. Trimming shortened V by 4 bases and J by 2 bases, and 3 bases separated the two germline ends. Here the CDR3 reads CASSSPYEQYF. The CDR3 nucleotides read TGTGCCAGCAGTTCCCCCTACGAGCAGTACTTC.

The table lists this clone with a few counts. The chain is built from TRBV6-6 and TRBJ1-5; no reliable D call. CDR3 length equals 14 residues. Germline V lookup: CDR1 MNHNY, CDR2 SVGAGI (reference sequence). Trimming took 5 bases from V and 0 from J, leaving 8 bases between them. The DNA for the CDR3 is TGTGCCAGCAGTCCCAACTATAGCAATCAGCCCCAGCATTTT. Translated, it gives CASSPNYSNQPQHF.

The chain uses TRBV4-1 and TRBJ2-7; no firm D call. Germline CDR1 reads MGHRA; CDR2 reads YSYEKL. V lost 7 bases and J lost 0, with 16 bases in between. The CDR3 runs to 15 residues. CDR3 region: CASTQTPASSYEQYF. Written as DNA, the CDR3 is TGCGCCAGCACACAGACGCCGGCTAGCTCCTACGAGCAGTACTTC.

The V call is TRBV6-6, the J call TRBJ2-4, with a possible D match to TRBD1 (5 bases). Trimming shortened V by 2 bases and J by 3 bases, and 5 bases separated the two germline ends. The CDR3 has 13 amino acids. CDR1 and CDR2 (germline): MNHNY, SVGAGI (reference sequence). Here the CDR3 DNA reads TGTGCCAGCAGTTACGACAGCAAAAACATTCAGTACTTC. Residues: CASSYDSKNIQYF.

The chain joins TRBV11-2 to TRBJ2-2; weak D call: TRBD2 (6 bases). The V end lost 3 bases, the J end lost 6 bases, and 11 bases lay between the germline ends. The CDR3 extends over 14 amino acids. Germline V lookup: CDR1 SGHAT, CDR2 FQNNGV. The CDR3 DNA is TGTGCCAGCAGCTTCGGGGGACGCGCCGGGGAGCTGTTTTTT. Protein: CASSFGGRAGELFF.

The chain uses TRBV18 and TRBJ1-1, with 7 bases identical to TRBD1. The J segment lost 5 bases and the V segment lost 1 base, leaving 10 bases of the junction unmatched. Germline V gene data show CDR1 as KGHSH and CDR2 as LQKENI. The CDR3 extends over 16 amino acids. CDR3 nucleotides: TGTGCCAGCTCACCACTCGGGACAGCCCGGGGGACTGAAGCTTTCTTT. This translates into CASSPLGTARGTEAFF.

The chain employs TRBV7-6 and TRBJ2-6; tentative D call: TRBD1 (6 bases). V lost 2 bases and J 0 bases, leaving 14 bases between the germline ends. Germline values: CDR1 SGHVS, CDR2 FNYEAQ. This CDR3 region has 18 residues. The CDR3 DNA is TGTGCCAGCAGCTTATATTCAGGGGTCCTCTCTGGGGCCAACGTCCTGACTTTC. This translates into CASSLYSGVLSGANVLTF.

The gene calls are TRBV28 and TRBJ2-7; TRBD2 aligns across 9 bases. Germline V gene lookup returns CDR1 MDHEN and CDR2 SYDVKM. The CDR3 has 16 residues. J lost 2 bases, V lost 3 bases, and 8 bases had no gene match. CDR3 DNA sequence: TGTGCCAGCAGTTTTTTAGCGGGAGTGGGGACCTACGAGCAGTACTTC. This codes for CASSFLAGVGTYEQYF.

This clone has a single count. The genes are TRBV11-3 and TRBJ1-3; perhaps TRBD1 as D (5 bases). V was cut by 3 bases and J by 3 bases, with 15 bases left in between. Germline V gene data show CDR1 as SGHNT and CDR2 as YENEEA. This CDR3 spans 16 amino acids. The CDR3 spells CASSFVRGGSGNTIYF. The CDR3 coding sequence is TGTGCCAGCAGCTTTGTCCGTGGGGGGAGTGGAAACACCATATATTTT.

This clone was seen just once. The rearrangement joins TRBV5-1 to TRBJ2-7; 7 bases are shared with TRBD1. V shed 3 bases, J shed 4 bases, and the junction held 4 bases outside the gene matches. Germline assignment: CDR1 SGHRS and CDR2 YFSETQ. The CDR3 consists of 13 residues. CDR3 loop: CASSSTGWYEQYF. The CDR3 nucleotides read TGCGCCAGCAGCTCGACAGGGTGGTACGAGCAGTACTTC.

The chain employs TRBV18 and TRBJ2-7; D is undetermined. Germline-derived CDR1 and CDR2 are KGHSH and LQKENI. The CDR3 sequence is 12 residues long. The V end lost 2 bases, the J end lost 4 bases, and 6 bases lay between the germline ends. The CDR3 loop is CASSPSDYEQYF. CDR3 sequence (DNA): TGTGCCAGCTCACCATCCGATTACGAGCAGTACTTC.

This chain uses TRBV14 with TRBJ2-1; D remains unclear. This CDR3 comprises 12 residues. Trimming took off 1 base at V and 3 bases at J, with 1 base between the two ends. Germline V gene sequence: CDR1 SGHDN, CDR2 FVKESK. CDR3 loop: CASSQGYNEQFF. CDR3 DNA: TGTGCCAGCAGCCAAGGCTACAATGAGCAGTTCTTC.

The CDR3 DNA follows: TGTGCCAGCAGCACCCACCCGGACAGACCTTATAGCAATCAGCCCCAGCATTTT. This encodes CASSTHPDRPYSNQPQHF. The chain has TRBV7-8 and TRBJ1-5, with D maybe TRBD1 (6 bases). CDR1 and CDR2 from the germline V gene are SGHVS and FQNEAQ. CDR3 length: 18 residues. The germline V and J ends were trimmed by 5 bases and 0 bases, with 20 bases remaining between them.

This chain connects TRBV2 to TRBJ1-1, with D maybe TRBD1 (6 bases). CDR3 length: 14 residues. Germline CDR1 reads SNHLY; CDR2 reads FYNNEI. Trimming removed 1 base at V and 8 bases at J, with 14 bases between. The CDR3 DNA reads as TGTGCCAGCAGTGAAGGTCCAGGGGATCTAGAAGCTTTCTTT. Translation gives CASSEGPGDLEAFF.

This clone was seen at least ten times. The rearrangement uses TRBV12-5 and TRBJ1-5; D is unclear. V gave up 2 bases and J gave up 7 bases, with 9 bases separating them. Germline CDR1 is LGHNT and CDR2 is FRNRAP. The CDR3 is made up of 13 amino acids. In DNA form, the CDR3 reads TGTGCTAGTGGTTTGTTTCCGAACCAGCCCCAGCATTTT. This sequence encodes CASGLFPNQPQHF.

The chain recombines TRBV15 with TRBJ2-1; TRBD2 matches 10 bases. The germline V gene has CDR1 LNHNV and CDR2 YYDKDF (reference sequence). This CDR3 comprises 17 residues. Germline trimming cut 0 bases from V and 10 bases from J; bases unmatched to any gene: 12. The CDR3 sequence is CATSRDSLGLAMDEQFF. The CDR3 nucleotides read TGTGCCACCAGCAGAGATAGTTTGGGACTAGCGATGGACGAGCAGTTCTTC.

The V gene is TRBV9, the J gene TRBJ2-5, with 10 bases aligning to TRBD1. Germline V lookup: CDR1 SGDLS, CDR2 YYNGEE. This CDR3 is 15 amino acids long. The V gene end was trimmed by 4 bases and the J gene end by 0 bases; junction bases not matched to a gene: 3. The CDR3 protein is CASSPGQGDQETQYF. The CDR3 DNA reads TGTGCCAGCAGCCCCGGACAGGGGGACCAAGAGACCCAGTACTTC.

The chain has TRBV4-2 and TRBJ2-1; TRBD2 matches at 13 bases. Trimming removed 0 bases from V and 6 bases from J; junction bases left unmatched: 23. The CDR3 sequence is 23 residues long. CDR1 LGHNA and CDR2 YNFKEQ come from the germline V gene. The CDR3 loop is CASSQDRRLAGGRGPSAGNEQFF. The CDR3 bases are TGTGCCAGCAGCCAAGACAGGAGACTAGCGGGAGGCCGGGGACCTAGCGCGGGCAATGAGCAGTTCTTC.

The chain carries TRBV7-9 and TRBJ2-3; 9 bases match TRBD2. Germline CDR1 and CDR2: SEHNR and FQNEAQ (reference sequence). This CDR3 spans 17 amino acids. V was pared by 4 bases and J by 2 bases, with 10 bases of the junction left unmatched. CDR3 nucleotides: TGTGCCAGCAGCTCCCTCCGACTAGCGGTTGTCACAGATACGCAGTATTTT. It specifies CASSSLRLAVVTDTQYF.

This chain joins TRBV7-9 and TRBJ2-5, with 12 bases lining up with TRBD2. The CDR3 extends over 16 amino acids. The V gene end was trimmed by 5 bases and the J gene end by 7 bases; junction bases not matched to a gene: 11. Germline CDR1 is SEHNR and CDR2 is FQNEAQ (reference sequence). The CDR3 loop reads CASSTRTSGTSATQYF. The CDR3 coding sequence is TGTGCCAGCAGCACACGGACTAGCGGGACGTCGGCGACCCAGTACTTC.

The CDR3 bases are TGTGCCAGCACCACTCTAGGATTAGCGGGAGTAACGAACACCGGGGAGCTGTTTTTT. It specifies CASTTLGLAGVTNTGELFF. The V and J genes are TRBV11-3 and TRBJ2-2, with 9 bases fitting TRBD2. The CDR3 is made up of 19 amino acids. With 7 bases clipped from V and 0 bases from J, the junction kept 15 bases outside the gene matches. The germline V gene encodes CDR1 SGHNT and CDR2 YENEEA.

The table lists this clone with a few counts. V usage is TRBV28 and J usage is TRBJ2-7; possibly TRBD1 for D (5 bases). CDR1 MDHEN and CDR2 SYDVKM come from the germline V gene. The CDR3 has 11 amino acids. Trimming removed 4 bases at V and 9 bases at J, with 10 bases between. CDR3 sequence (DNA): TGTGCCAGCAGTTCTCAGGGCGTGCAGTACTTC. Translated, it gives CASSSQGVQYF.